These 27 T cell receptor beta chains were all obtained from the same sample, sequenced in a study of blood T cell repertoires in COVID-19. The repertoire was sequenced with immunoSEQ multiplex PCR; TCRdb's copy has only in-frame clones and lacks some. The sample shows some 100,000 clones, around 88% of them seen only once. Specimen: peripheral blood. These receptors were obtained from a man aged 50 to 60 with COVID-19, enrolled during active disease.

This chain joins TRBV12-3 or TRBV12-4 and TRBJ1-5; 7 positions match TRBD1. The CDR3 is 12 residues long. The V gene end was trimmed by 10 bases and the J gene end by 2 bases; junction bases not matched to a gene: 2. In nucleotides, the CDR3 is TGTGCCACCGGACAGGGCAATCAGCCCCAGCATTTT. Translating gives CATGQGNQPQHF.

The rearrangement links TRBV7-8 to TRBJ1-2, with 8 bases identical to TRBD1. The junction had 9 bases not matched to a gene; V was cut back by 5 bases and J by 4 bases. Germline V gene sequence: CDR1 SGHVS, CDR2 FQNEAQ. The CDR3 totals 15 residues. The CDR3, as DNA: TGTGCCAGCAGCGTAGACAGGGGTAGAGGCTATGGCTACACCTTC. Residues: CASSVDRGRGYGYTF.

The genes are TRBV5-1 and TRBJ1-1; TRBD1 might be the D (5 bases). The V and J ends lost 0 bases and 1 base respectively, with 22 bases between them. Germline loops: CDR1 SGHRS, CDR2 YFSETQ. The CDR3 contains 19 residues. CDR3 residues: CASSLVAGRGGGQNTEAFF. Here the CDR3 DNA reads TGCGCCAGCAGCTTGGTGGCGGGACGTGGCGGAGGACAGAACACTGAAGCTTTCTTT.

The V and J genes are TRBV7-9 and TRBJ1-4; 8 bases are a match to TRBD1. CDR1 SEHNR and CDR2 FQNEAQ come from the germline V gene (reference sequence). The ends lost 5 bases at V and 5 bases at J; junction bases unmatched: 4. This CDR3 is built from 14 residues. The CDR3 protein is CASSRRQGNEKLFF. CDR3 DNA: TGTGCCAGCAGCCGCCGACAGGGGAATGAAAAACTGTTTTTT.

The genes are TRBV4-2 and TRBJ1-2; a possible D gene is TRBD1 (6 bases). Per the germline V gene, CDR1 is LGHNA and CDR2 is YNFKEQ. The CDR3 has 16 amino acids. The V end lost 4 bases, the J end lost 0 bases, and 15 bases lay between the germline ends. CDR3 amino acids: CASSRSTGGANYGYTF. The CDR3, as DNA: TGTGCCAGCAGCCGCTCGACAGGTGGAGCTAACTATGGCTACACCTTC.

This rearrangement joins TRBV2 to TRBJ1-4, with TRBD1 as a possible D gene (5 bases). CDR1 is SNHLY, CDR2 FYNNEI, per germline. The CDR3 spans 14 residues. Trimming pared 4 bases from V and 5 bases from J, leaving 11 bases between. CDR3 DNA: TGTGCCAGCAGTGGGGGGGTGCAGAATGAAAAACTGTTTTTT. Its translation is CASSGGVQNEKLFF.

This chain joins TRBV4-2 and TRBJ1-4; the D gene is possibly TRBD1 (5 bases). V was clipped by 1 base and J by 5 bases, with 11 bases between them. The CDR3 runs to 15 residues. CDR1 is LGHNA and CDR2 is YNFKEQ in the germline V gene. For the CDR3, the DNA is TGTGCCAGCAGCCAAGGCGGGGCTCAAAATGAAAAACTGTTTTTT. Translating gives CASSQGGAQNEKLFF.

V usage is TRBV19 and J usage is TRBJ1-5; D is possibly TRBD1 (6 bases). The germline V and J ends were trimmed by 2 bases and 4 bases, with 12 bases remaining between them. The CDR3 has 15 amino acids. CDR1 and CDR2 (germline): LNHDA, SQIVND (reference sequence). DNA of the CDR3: TGTGCCAGTAGTATAAGAGGGACAAATAATCAGCCCCAGCATTTT. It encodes CASSIRGTNNQPQHF.

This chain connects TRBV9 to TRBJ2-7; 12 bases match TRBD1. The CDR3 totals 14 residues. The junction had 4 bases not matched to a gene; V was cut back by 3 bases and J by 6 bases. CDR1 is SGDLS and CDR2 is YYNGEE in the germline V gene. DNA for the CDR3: TGTGCCAGCAGCGACGGGACAGGGGGCATCGAGCAGTACTTC. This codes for CASSDGTGGIEQYF.

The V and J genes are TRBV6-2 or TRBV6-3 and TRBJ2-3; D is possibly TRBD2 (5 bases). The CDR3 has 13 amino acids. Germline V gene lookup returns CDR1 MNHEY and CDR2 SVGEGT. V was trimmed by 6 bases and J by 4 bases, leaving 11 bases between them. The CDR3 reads CASSLGDADTQYF. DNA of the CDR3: TGTGCCAGCAGCCTGGGAGACGCAGATACGCAGTATTTT.

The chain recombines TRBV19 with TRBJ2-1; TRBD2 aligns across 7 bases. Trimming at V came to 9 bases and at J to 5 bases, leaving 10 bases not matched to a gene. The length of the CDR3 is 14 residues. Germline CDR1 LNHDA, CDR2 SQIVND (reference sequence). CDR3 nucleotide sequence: TGTGCCAGCCGCCGGGCTAGCGGAAACAATGAGCAGTTCTTC. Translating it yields CASRRASGNNEQFF. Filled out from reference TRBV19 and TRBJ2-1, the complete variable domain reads DGGITQSPKYLFRKEGQNVTLSCEQNLNHDAMYWYRQDPGQGLRLIYYSQIVNDFQKGDIAEGYSVSREKKESFPLTVTSAQKNPTAFYLCASRRASGNNEQFFGPGTRLTVL.

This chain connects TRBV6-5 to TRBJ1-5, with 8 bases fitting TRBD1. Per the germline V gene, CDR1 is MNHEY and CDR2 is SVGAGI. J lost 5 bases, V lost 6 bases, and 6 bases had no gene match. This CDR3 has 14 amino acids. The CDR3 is CASRTTGEYQPQHF. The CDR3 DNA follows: TGTGCCAGCAGAACGACAGGGGAATATCAGCCCCAGCATTTT.

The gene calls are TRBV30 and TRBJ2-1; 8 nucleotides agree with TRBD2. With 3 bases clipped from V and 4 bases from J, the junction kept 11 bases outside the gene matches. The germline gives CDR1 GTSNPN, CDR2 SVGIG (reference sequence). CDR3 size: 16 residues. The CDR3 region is CAWSGTGGQGYNEQFF. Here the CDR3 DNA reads TGTGCCTGGAGCGGTACGGGGGGGCAGGGGTACAATGAGCAGTTCTTC.

The CDR3, as DNA: TGTGCCAGCAGCCCCCGGACTAGCGGCGCCTACGAGCAGTACTTC. Its protein product is CASSPRTSGAYEQYF. V and J are TRBV3-1 (or the pseudogene TRBV3-2) and TRBJ2-7; TRBD2 agrees at 10 bases. Germline V lookup: CDR1 LGHDT, CDR2 YNNKEL (reference sequence). The CDR3 has 15 amino acids. V lost 4 bases and J lost 2; bases outside the gene matches: 5.

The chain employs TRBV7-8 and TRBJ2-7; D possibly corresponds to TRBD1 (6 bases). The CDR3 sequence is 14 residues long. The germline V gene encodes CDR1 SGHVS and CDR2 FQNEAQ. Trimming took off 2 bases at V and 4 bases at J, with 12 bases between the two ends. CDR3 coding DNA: TGTGCCAGCAGCTTAACTACAGGGTCTTACGAGCAGTACTTC. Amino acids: CASSLTTGSYEQYF.

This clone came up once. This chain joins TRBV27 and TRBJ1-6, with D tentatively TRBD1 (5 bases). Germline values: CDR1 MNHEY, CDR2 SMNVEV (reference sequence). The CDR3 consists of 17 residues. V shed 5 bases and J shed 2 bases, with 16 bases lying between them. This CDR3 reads CASSRSSGGAYNSPLHF. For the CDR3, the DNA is TGTGCCAGCAGTCGTTCCAGCGGAGGGGCCTATAATTCACCCCTCCACTTT.

The CDR3 DNA reads TGTGCCAGCAGCTTAGACAGGGGCGAGCAGTACTTC. Its translation is CASSLDRGEQYF. This chain connects TRBV11-1 to TRBJ2-7; 7 nucleotides align to TRBD1. Per the germline V gene, CDR1 is SGHAT and CDR2 is FQDESV (reference sequence). The CDR3 has 12 residues. V was pared by 1 base and J by 6 bases, with 0 bases of the junction left unmatched.

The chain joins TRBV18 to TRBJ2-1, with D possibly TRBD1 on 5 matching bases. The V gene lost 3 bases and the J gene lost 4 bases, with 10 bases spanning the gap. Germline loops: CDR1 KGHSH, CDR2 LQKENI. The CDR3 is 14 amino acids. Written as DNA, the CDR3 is TGTGCCAGCTCACCGCTCAGGGAATACAATGAGCAGTTCTTC. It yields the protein CASSPLREYNEQFF.

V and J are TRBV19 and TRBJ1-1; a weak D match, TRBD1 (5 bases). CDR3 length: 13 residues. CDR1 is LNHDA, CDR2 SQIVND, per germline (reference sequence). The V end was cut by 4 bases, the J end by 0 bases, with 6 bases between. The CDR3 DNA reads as TGTGCCAGTAGTACGGACATGAACACTGAAGCTTTCTTT. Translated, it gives CASSTDMNTEAFF.

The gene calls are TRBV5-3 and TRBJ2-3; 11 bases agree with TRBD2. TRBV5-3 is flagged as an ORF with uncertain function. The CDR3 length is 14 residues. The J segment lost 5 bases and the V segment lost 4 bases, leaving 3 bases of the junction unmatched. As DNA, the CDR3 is TGTGCCAGAAGCCCTAGCGGGGGGATAGATACGCAGTATTTT. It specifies CARSPSGGIDTQYF.

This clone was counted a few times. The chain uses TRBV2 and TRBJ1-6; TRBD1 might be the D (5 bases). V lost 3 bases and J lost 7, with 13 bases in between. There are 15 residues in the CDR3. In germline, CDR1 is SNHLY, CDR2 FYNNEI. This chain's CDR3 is CASSEGQFGNSPLHF. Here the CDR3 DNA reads TGTGCCAGCAGTGAGGGGCAATTTGGCAATTCACCCCTCCACTTT.

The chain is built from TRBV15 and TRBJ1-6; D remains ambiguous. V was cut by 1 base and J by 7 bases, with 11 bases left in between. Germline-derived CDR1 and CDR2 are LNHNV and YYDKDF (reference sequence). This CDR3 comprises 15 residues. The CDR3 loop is CATSRVGRKNSPLHF. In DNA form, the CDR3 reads TGTGCCACCAGCAGAGTGGGCAGGAAAAATTCACCCCTCCACTTT.

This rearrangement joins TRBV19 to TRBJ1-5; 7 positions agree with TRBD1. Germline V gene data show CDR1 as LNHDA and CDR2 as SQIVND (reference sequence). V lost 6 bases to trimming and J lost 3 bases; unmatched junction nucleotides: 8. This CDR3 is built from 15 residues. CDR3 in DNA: TGTGCCAGTAGCCCACCGACAGGGTTCAATCAGCCCCAGCATTTT. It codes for CASSPPTGFNQPQHF. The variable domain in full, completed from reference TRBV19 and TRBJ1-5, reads DGGITQSPKYLFRKEGQNVTLSCEQNLNHDAMYWYRQDPGQGLRLIYYSQIVNDFQKGDIAEGYSVSREKKESFPLTVTSAQKNPTAFYLCASSPPTGFNQPQHFGDGTRLSIL.

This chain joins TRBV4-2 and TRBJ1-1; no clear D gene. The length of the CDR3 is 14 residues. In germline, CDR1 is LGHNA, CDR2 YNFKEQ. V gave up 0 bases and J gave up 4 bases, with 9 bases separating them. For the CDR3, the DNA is TGTGCCAGCAGCCAAGATACTATGGGCACTGAAGCTTTCTTT. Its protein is CASSQDTMGTEAFF.

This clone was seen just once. In DNA, the CDR3 is TGTGCCAGCAGCCGCGTCCACAGGGGGTTAACTGGCACTGAAGCTTTCTTT. Amino acids: CASSRVHRGLTGTEAFF. The V and J genes are TRBV3-1 (or the pseudogene TRBV3-2) and TRBJ1-1, with 8 bases identical to TRBD1. This CDR3 has 17 amino acids. The V gene's germline CDR1 is LGHDT and CDR2 YNNKEL (reference sequence). Trimming removed 4 bases from V and 4 bases from J; junction bases left unmatched: 14.

The DNA for the CDR3 is TGTGCCAGTAGTGCCGACAGGGGAAACACCGGGGAGCTGTTTTTT. This codes for CASSADRGNTGELFF. The chain has TRBV19 and TRBJ2-2; 8 bases match TRBD1. CDR1 is LNHDA, CDR2 SQIVND, per germline (reference sequence). With V trimmed by 5 bases and J by 2 bases, 4 bases remained unmatched. The CDR3 length is 15 residues. Using reference TRBV19 and TRBJ2-2 for the parts outside the CDR3, the full variable domain is DGGITQSPKYLFRKEGQNVTLSCEQNLNHDAMYWYRQDPGQGLRLIYYSQIVNDFQKGDIAEGYSVSREKKESFPLTVTSAQKNPTAFYLCASSADRGNTGELFFGEGSRLTVL.

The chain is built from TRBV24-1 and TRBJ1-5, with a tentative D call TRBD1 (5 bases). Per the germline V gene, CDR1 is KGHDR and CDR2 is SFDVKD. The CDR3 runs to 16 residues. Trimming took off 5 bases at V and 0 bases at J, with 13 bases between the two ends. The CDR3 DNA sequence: TGTGCCACCAGTGCCTCTGGACACACTAGCAATCAGCCCCAGCATTTT. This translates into CATSASGHTSNQPQHF.